The clone carrying this T cell receptor beta chain was found many times. The antigen is undetermined. Unique molecular identifiers were in the cDNA, with template-switch universal primer binding. MiXCR was run by TCRdb on the 5' RACE reads, yielding one entry per CDR3 protein. Of some 500,000 distinct CDR3 sequences in the sample, less than 25% were seen once. V was trimmed by 4 bases and J by 0 bases, leaving 4 bases between them. CDR3 length equals 12 residues. The germline V gene encodes CDR1 ENHRY and CDR2 SYGVKD. This sample is part of a study of identical twins. Study-level findings and limits: Beta out-of-frame sequences showed weaker excess twin sharing.

This same sample was also part of a study on T cells expressing NK-cell markers. From that second work: Source material for TCR beta repertoires consisted of sorted CD3+CD56+NKG2C+, CD3+CD56+NKG2C- and CD3+CD56-NKG2C+ T cells.

The chain is built from TRBV10-3 and TRBJ2-7, with no clear D. This TCR derives from a woman aged 18-29 years in good health. Sequenced material: CD4+ T cells sorted from blood. As DNA, the CDR3 is TGTGCCATCAGTGGCAGCTCCTACGAGCAGTACTTC. It specifies CAISGSSYEQYF.